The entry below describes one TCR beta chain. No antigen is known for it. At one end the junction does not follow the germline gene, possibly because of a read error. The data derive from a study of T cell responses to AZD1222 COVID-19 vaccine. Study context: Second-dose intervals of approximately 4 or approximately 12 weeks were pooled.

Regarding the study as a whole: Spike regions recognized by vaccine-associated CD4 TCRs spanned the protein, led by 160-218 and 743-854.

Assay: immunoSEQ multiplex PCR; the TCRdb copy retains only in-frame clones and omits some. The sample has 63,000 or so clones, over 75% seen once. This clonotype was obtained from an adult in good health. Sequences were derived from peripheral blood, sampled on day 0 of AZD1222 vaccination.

The CDR3 sequence: CATRTPKTGELFF. The CDR3 nucleotides are TGTGCCACCAGAACACCGAAGACCGGGGAGCTGTTTTTT. The V call is TRBV24-1, the J call TRBJ2-2, with D unresolved. The germline V gene encodes CDR1 KGHDR and CDR2 SFDVKD. The CDR3 consists of 13 residues.